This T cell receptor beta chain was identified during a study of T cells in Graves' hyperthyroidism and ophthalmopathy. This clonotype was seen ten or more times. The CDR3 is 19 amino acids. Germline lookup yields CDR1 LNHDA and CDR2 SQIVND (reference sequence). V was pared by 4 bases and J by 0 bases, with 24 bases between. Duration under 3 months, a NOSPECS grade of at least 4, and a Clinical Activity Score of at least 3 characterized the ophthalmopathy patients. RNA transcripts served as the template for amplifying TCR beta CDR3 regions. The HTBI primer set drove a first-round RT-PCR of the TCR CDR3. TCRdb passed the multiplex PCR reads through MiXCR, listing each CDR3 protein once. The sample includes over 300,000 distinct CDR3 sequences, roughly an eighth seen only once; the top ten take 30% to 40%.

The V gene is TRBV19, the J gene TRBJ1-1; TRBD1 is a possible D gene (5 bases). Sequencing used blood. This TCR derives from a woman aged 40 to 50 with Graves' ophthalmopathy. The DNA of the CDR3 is TGTGCCAGTAGTACCGCCGGGACCTCCTCATCTTACATGAACACTGAAGCTTTCTTT. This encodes CASSTAGTSSSYMNTEAFF.